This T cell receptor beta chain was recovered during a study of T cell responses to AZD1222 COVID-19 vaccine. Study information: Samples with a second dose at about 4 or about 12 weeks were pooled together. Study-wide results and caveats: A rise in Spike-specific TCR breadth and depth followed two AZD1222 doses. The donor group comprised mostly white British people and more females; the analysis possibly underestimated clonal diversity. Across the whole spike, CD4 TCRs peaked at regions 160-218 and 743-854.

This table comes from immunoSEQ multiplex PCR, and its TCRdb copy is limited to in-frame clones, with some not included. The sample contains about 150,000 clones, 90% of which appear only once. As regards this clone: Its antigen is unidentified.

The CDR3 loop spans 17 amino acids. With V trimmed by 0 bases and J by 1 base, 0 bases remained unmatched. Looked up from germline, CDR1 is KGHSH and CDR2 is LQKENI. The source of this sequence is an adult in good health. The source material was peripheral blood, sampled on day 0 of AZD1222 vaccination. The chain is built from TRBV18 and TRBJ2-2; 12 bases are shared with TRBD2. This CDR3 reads CASSPPGLAGNTGELFF. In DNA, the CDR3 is TGTGCCAGCTCACCACCGGGACTAGCGGGGAACACCGGGGAGCTGTTTTTT. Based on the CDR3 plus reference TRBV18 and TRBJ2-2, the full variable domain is NAGVMQNPRHLVRRRGQEARLRCSPMKGHSHVYWYRQLPEEGLKFMVYLQKENIIDESGMPKERFSAEFPKEGPSILRIQQVVRGDSAAYFCASSPPGLAGNTGELFFGEGSRLTVL.